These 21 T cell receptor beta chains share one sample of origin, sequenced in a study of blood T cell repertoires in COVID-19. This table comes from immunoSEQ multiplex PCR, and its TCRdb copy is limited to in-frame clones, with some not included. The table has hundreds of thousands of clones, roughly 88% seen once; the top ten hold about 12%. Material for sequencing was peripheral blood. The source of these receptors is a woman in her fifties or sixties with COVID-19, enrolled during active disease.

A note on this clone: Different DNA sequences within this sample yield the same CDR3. CDR3 bases: TGTGCCAGCAGCTTGGGTACGGGCAATCAGCCCCAGCATTTT. This codes for CASSLGTGNQPQHF. V gene TRBV5-6 combines with J gene TRBJ1-5; D is uncertain. V was cut by 0 bases and J by 2 bases, with 6 bases left in between. CDR1 and CDR2 from the germline V gene are SGHDT and YYEEEE. This CDR3 contains 14 residues.

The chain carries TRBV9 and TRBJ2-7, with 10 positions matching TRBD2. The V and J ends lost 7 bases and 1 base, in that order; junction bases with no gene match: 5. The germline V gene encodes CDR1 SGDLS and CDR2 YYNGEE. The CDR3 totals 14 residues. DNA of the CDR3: TGTGCCAGCTCTAGCGGGGGAAAATCCTACGAGCAGTACTTC. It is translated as CASSSGGKSYEQYF.

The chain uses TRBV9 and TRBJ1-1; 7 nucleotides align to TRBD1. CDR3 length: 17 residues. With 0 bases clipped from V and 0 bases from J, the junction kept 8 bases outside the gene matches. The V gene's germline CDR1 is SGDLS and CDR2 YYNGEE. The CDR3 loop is CASSVGRDRGLNTEAFF. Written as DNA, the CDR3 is TGTGCCAGCAGCGTAGGAAGGGACAGAGGACTGAACACTGAAGCTTTCTTT. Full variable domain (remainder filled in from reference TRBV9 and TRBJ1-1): DSGVTQTPKHLITATGQRVTLRCSPRSGDLSVYWYQQSLDQGLQFLIQYYNGEERAKGNILERFSAQQFPDLHSELNLSSLELGDSALYFCASSVGRDRGLNTEAFFGQGTRLTVV.

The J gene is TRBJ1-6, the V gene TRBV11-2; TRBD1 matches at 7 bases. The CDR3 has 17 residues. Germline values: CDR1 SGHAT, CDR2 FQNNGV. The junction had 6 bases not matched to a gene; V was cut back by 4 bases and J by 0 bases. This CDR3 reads CASSSDRESSYNSPLHF. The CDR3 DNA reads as TGTGCCAGCAGCTCCGACAGGGAGAGCTCCTATAATTCACCCCTCCACTTT.

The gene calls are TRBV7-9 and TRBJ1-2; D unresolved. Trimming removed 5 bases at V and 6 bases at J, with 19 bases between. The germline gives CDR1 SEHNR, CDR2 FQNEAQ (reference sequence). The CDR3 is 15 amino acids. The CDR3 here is CASSLMGGRVDGYTF. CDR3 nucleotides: TGTGCCAGCAGCCTCATGGGCGGGCGGGTCGATGGCTACACCTTC.

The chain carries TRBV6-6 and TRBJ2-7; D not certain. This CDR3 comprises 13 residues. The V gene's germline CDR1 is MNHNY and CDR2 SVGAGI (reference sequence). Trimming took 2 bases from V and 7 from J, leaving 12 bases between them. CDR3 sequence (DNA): TGTGCCAGCAGTTACCGGCCCCGGGTGGAGCAGTACTTC. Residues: CASSYRPRVEQYF.

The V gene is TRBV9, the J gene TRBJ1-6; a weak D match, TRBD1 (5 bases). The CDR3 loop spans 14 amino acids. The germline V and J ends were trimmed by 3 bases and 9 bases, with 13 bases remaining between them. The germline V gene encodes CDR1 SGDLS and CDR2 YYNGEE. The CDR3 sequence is CASSAGGIRSPLHF. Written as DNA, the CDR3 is TGTGCCAGCAGCGCCGGGGGTATTCGTTCACCCCTCCACTTT.

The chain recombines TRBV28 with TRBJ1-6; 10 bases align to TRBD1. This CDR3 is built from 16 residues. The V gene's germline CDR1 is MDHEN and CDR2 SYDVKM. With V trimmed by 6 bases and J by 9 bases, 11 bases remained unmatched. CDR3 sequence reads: CASSFPDRGLGSPLHF. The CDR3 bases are TGTGCCAGCAGCTTTCCGGACAGGGGGTTGGGTTCACCCCTCCACTTT.

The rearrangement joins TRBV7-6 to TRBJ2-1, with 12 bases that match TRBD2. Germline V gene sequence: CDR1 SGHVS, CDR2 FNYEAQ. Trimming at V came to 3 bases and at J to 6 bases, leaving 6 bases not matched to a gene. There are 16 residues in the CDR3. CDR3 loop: CASSFPSGGVFNEQFF. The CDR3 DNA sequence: TGTGCCAGCAGCTTCCCTAGCGGGGGGGTTTTCAATGAGCAGTTCTTC. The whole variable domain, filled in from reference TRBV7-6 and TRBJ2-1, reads GAGVSQSPRYKVTKRGQDVALRCDPISGHVSLYWYRQALGQGPEFLTYFNYEAQQDKSGLPNDRFSAERPEGSISTLTIQRTEQRDSAMYRCASSFPSGGVFNEQFFGPGTRLTVL.

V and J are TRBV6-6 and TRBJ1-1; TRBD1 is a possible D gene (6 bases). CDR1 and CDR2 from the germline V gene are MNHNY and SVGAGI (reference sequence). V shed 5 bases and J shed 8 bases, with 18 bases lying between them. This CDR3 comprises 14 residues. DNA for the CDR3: TGTGCCAGCAGTACCCCAGGGACACCCAGGGAAGCTTTCTTT. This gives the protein CASSTPGTPREAFF.

This CDR3 is CASSTTAQETQYF. CDR3 nucleotides: TGTGCCAGCTCAACGACAGCCCAAGAGACCCAGTACTTC. The chain uses TRBV18 and TRBJ2-5; perhaps TRBD1 as D (5 bases). The CDR3 is 13 residues long. V lost 5 bases to trimming and J lost 1 base, with 8 bases between them. Germline values: CDR1 KGHSH, CDR2 LQKENI.

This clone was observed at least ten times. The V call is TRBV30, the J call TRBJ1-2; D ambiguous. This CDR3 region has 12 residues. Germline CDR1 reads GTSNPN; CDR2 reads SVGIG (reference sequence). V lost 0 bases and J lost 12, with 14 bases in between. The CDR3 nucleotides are TGTGCCTGGAGTGTGGAAGGAGGGAGGGACACCTTC. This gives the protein CAWSVEGGRDTF. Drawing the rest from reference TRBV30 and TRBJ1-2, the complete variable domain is SQTIHQWPATLVQPVGSPLSLECTVEGTSNPNLYWYRQAAGRGLQLLFYSVGIGQISSEVPQNLSASRPQDRQFILSSKKLLLSDSGFYLCAWSVEGGRDTFGSGTRLTVV.

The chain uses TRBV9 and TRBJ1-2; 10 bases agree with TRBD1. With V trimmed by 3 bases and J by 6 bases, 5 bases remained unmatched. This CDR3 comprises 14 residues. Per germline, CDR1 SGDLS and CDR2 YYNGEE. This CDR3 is CASSALTGGDGYTF. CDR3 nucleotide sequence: TGTGCCAGCAGCGCGTTGACAGGGGGCGATGGCTACACCTTC.

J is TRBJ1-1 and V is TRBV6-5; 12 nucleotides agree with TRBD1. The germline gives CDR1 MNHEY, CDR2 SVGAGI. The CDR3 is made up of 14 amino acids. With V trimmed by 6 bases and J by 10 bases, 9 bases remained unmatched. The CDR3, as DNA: TGTGCCAGCAGCCGGGACAGGGGGCCGAGTGGAGCTTTCTTT. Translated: CASSRDRGPSGAFF.

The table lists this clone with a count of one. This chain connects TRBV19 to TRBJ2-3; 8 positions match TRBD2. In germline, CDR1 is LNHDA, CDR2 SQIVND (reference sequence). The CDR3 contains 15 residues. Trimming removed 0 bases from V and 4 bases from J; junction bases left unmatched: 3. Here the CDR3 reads CASSIESGGADTQYF. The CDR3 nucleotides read TGTGCCAGTAGTATAGAATCGGGGGGGGCAGATACGCAGTATTTT.

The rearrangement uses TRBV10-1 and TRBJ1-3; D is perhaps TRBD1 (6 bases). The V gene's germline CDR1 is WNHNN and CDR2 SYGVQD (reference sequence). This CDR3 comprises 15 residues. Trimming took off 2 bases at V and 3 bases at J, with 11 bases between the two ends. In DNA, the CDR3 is TGCGCCAGCAGTGAGGCAACAGGGTTTGGAAACACCATATATTTT. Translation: CASSEATGFGNTIYF.

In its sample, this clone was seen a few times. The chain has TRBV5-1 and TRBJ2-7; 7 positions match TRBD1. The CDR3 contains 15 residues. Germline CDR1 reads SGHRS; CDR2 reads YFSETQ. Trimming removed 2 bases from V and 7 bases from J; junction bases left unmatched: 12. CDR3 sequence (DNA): TGCGCCAGCAGCTTAGGGGACAGTGGGCCATATGAGCAGTACTTC. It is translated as CASSLGDSGPYEQYF.

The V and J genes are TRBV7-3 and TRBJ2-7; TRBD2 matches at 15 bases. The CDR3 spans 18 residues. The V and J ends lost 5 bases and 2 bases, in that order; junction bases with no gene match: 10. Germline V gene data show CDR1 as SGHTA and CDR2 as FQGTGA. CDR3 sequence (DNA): TGTGCCAGCAGCCGCGGGACTAGCGGGGGGATACATCCCTACGAGCAGTACTTC. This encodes CASSRGTSGGIHPYEQYF.

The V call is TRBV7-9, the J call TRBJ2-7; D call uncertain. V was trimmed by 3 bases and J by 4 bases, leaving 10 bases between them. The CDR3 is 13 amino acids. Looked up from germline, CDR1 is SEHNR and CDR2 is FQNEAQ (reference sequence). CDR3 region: CASSFPSGYEQYF. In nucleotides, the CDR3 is TGTGCCAGCAGCTTCCCTAGTGGGTACGAGCAGTACTTC. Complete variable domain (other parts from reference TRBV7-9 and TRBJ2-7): DTGVSQNPRHKITKRGQNVTFRCDPISEHNRLYWYRQTLGQGPEFLTYFQNEAQLEKSRLLSDRFSAERPKGSFSTLEIQRTEQGDSAMYLCASSFPSGYEQYFGPGTRLTVT.

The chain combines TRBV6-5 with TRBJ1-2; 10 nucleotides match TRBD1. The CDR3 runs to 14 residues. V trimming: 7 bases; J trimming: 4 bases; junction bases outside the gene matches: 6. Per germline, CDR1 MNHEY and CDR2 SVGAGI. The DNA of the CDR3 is TGTGCCAGCACCTCGACAGGGGGCCGCTATGGCTACACCTTC. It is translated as CASTSTGGRYGYTF.

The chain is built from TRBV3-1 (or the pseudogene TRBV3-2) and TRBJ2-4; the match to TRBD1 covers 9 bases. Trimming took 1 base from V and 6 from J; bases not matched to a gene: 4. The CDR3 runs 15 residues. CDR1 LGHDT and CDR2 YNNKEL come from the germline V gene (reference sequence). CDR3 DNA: TGTGCCAGCAGCCAAGGCGGGACAGGGATAAACATTCAGTACTTC. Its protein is CASSQGGTGINIQYF.